A single sample is the source of the 21 T cell receptor beta chains below, sequenced in a study of T cells after yellow fever vaccination. In TCRdb, the 5' RACE reads were re-called with MiXCR into one record per CDR3 protein. The data show a few hundred thousand distinct CDR3 sequences, roughly 4.3% seen once. The sequences come from PBMCs, collected 5 days after the yellow fever booster vaccination. These receptors all come from a man aged 18 to 35 who received the YFV17D yellow fever vaccine.

This clonotype was found many times. This chain connects TRBV20-1 to TRBJ2-5; D perhaps matches TRBD2 (6 bases). The V gene lost 0 bases and the J gene lost 0 bases, with 8 bases spanning the gap. The germline V gene encodes CDR1 DFQATT and CDR2 SNEGSKA (reference sequence). The CDR3 totals 14 residues. CDR3 in DNA: TGCAGTGCTAGAGATGGGGACTACCAAGAGACCCAGTACTTC. It translates to CSARDGDYQETQYF.

V is TRBV19 and J is TRBJ1-1, with D perhaps matching TRBD1 (6 bases). This CDR3 has 14 residues. The germline gives CDR1 LNHDA, CDR2 SQIVND (reference sequence). V shed 5 bases and J shed 6 bases, with 16 bases lying between them. The CDR3 loop reads CASSPRGGMAEAFF. The CDR3 nucleotides are TGTGCCAGTAGTCCTAGGGGGGGGATGGCTGAAGCTTTCTTT. Filled out from reference TRBV19 and TRBJ1-1, the complete variable domain reads DGGITQSPKYLFRKEGQNVTLSCEQNLNHDAMYWYRQDPGQGLRLIYYSQIVNDFQKGDIAEGYSVSREKKESFPLTVTSAQKNPTAFYLCASSPRGGMAEAFFGQGTRLTVV.

The chain employs TRBV6-5 and TRBJ2-3, with unresolved D. Trimming took off 4 bases at V and 4 bases at J, with 12 bases between the two ends. Germline assignment: CDR1 MNHEY and CDR2 SVGAGI. The CDR3 has 14 amino acids. CDR3 bases: TGTGCCAGCAGTTGGATCGGTGTTGCAGATACGCAGTATTTT. Amino acids: CASSWIGVADTQYF.

The rearrangement joins TRBV20-1 to TRBJ2-1, with 7 bases fitting TRBD1. V lost 0 bases, J lost 7 bases, and 3 bases stayed unmatched. Germline V lookup: CDR1 DFQATT, CDR2 SNEGSKA (reference sequence). The CDR3 runs 13 residues. The CDR3 reads CSAREGTANEQFF. DNA of the CDR3: TGCAGTGCTAGAGAGGGGACAGCTAATGAGCAGTTCTTC.

This clonotype has a count of ten or more. The chain links TRBV11-2 to TRBJ2-1; D is unclear. Germline V gene data show CDR1 as SGHAT and CDR2 as FQNNGV. The CDR3 has 15 residues. V was pared by 8 bases and J by 0 bases, with 14 bases between. CDR3 bases: TGTGCCAGCGCCTCTGACCCGTCCTCCTACAATGAGCAGTTCTTC. As protein: CASASDPSSYNEQFF.

This clonotype showed up just a few times. This rearrangement joins TRBV5-1 to TRBJ2-7; the match to TRBD1 covers 7 bases. V was pared by 1 base and J by 2 bases, with 15 bases of the junction left unmatched. Germline V gene sequence: CDR1 SGHRS, CDR2 YFSETQ. This CDR3 is built from 18 residues. CDR3 sequence (DNA): TGCGCCAGCAGCTTGCCGATGGTTCAAAACAGGGGTGCCTACGAGCAGTACGTC. It translates to CASSLPMVQNRGAYEQYV.

A remark on this clonotype: This CDR3 is missing its conserved last phenylalanine or tryptophan, likely due to a read error. The DNA is omitted, as the CDR3 cannot be located on it reliably, and the CDR3 follows TCRdb's listing. This chain uses TRBV5-1 with TRBJ2-1. Termini included, the CDR3 measures 15 amino acids. Per germline, CDR1 SGHRS and CDR2 YFSETQ. The CDR3 is CASSQDVPSADEQSC.

In this sample, this clonotype turned up a few times. The rearrangement joins TRBV2 to TRBJ2-7; the D is unclear. Trimming took 6 bases from V and 12 from J, leaving 15 bases between them. Germline V lookup: CDR1 SNHLY, CDR2 FYNNEI. CDR3 length: 11 amino acids. The CDR3 sequence is CASSPSRNWYV. CDR3 nucleotides: TGTGCCAGCAGCCCGTCCCGGAACTGGTACGTC.

This clonotype was observed a handful of times. The CDR3 region has the DNA TGCGCCAGCAGCCAAAGACAGGGGAATGTCGGCAATGAGCAGTTCTTC. Its protein product is CASSQRQGNVGNEQFF. The chain carries TRBV4-1 and TRBJ2-1, with 8 bases aligning to TRBD1. The CDR3 is made up of 16 amino acids. Trimming took 2 bases from V and 6 from J; bases not matched to a gene: 9. Germline V gene data show CDR1 as MGHRA and CDR2 as YSYEKL.

This clonotype was detected only a few times. The rearrangement uses TRBV27 and TRBJ2-1, with 10 bases identical to TRBD2. The CDR3 has 16 residues. V lost 4 bases to trimming and J lost 0 bases; unmatched junction nucleotides: 3. Looked up from germline, CDR1 is MNHEY and CDR2 is SMNVEV (reference sequence). CDR3 region: CASSSSGGLSYNEQFF. The CDR3 nucleotides are TGTGCCAGCAGTTCTAGCGGGGGTCTCTCCTACAATGAGCAGTTCTTC.

This clonotype was detected a few times. The chain has TRBV7-9 and TRBJ2-5; tentative D call: TRBD1 (6 bases). CDR1 is SEHNR and CDR2 is FQNEAQ in the germline V gene (reference sequence). The CDR3 is made up of 15 amino acids. The V end lost 4 bases, the J end lost 3 bases, and 15 bases lay between the germline ends. The CDR3: CASSSIGAGEETQYF. The CDR3 DNA reads TGTGCCAGCAGCTCCATCGGGGCAGGGGAAGAGACCCAGTACTTC.

This clonotype was found many times. The chain is built from TRBV19 and TRBJ1-1; D might be TRBD1 (5 bases). The CDR3 is 16 amino acids. The ends were cut back, 7 bases at V and 4 bases at J, with 22 bases in the middle. Germline CDR1 reads LNHDA; CDR2 reads SQIVND (reference sequence). The CDR3 protein is CASNSEGIGLPTEAFF. The DNA of the CDR3 is TGTGCCAGTAACTCAGAGGGGATCGGGCTACCCACTGAAGCTTTCTTT.

This clonotype appeared a few times. The V gene is TRBV4-3, the J gene TRBJ1-1; no firm D call. The CDR3 is made up of 14 amino acids. The germline V and J ends were trimmed by 4 bases and 1 base, with 10 bases remaining between them. The V gene's germline CDR1 is LGHNA and CDR2 YSLEER. CDR3 DNA sequence: TGCGCCAGCAGCCGCGGACCGCAGAACACTGAAGCTTTCTTT. This translates into CASSRGPQNTEAFF.

This clonotype came up a few times. This chain connects TRBV7-2 to TRBJ2-2, with D uncertain. The CDR3 runs to 16 residues. V was trimmed by 4 bases and J by 0 bases, leaving 12 bases between them. From germline, CDR1 is SGHTA and CDR2 FQGNSA. CDR3 nucleotide sequence: TGTGCCAGCAGCTCTGCGGATACCGCGAACACCGGGGAGCTGTTTTTT. It specifies CASSSADTANTGELFF.

The chain couples TRBV19 to TRBJ1-5; D remains ambiguous. From germline, CDR1 is LNHDA and CDR2 SQIVND (reference sequence). This CDR3 comprises 16 residues. Trimming cost V 4 bases and J 0 bases, with 13 bases left between them. The CDR3 region has the DNA TGTGCCAGTAGTAGCCCCAGTGGTTATAGCAATCAGCCCCAGCATTTT. Encoded protein: CASSSPSGYSNQPQHF.

The chain joins TRBV6-1 to TRBJ2-5; D is unresolved. Trimming shortened V by 0 bases and J by 5 bases, and 13 bases separated the two germline ends. This CDR3 comprises 15 residues. CDR1 and CDR2 from the germline V gene are MNHNS and SASEGT. The chain's CDR3 is CASSEASGSVETQYF. The DNA for the CDR3 is TGTGCCAGCAGTGAAGCGTCCGGGTCGGTGGAGACCCAGTACTTC.

This clonotype has ten or more counts. This sequence joins TRBV5-5 and TRBJ1-5, with D unclear. The length of the CDR3 is 15 residues. Trimming took off 2 bases at V and 2 bases at J, with 11 bases between the two ends. CDR1 is SGHKS, CDR2 YYEKEE, per germline (reference sequence). CDR3 sequence reads: CASSFNGQGNQPQHF. CDR3 in DNA: TGTGCCAGCAGCTTCAACGGGCAGGGCAATCAGCCCCAGCATTTT.

This clonotype was found many times. This rearrangement joins TRBV5-6 to TRBJ2-7; D ambiguous. V was cut by 2 bases and J by 5 bases, with 11 bases left in between. This CDR3 is 13 amino acids long. From germline, CDR1 is SGHDT and CDR2 YYEEEE. The CDR3 reads CASSFPGPDEQYF. As DNA, the CDR3 is TGTGCCAGCAGCTTTCCTGGCCCCGACGAGCAGTACTTC.

This chain connects TRBV4-1 to TRBJ2-3; possibly TRBD1 or TRBD2 for D (6 bases each). CDR3 length: 16 amino acids. Trimming left V 5 bases short and J 5 bases short, with 20 bases between. The germline V gene has CDR1 MGHRA and CDR2 YSYEKL. CDR3 sequence: CASSSPAWGREDTQYF. In DNA, the CDR3 is TGCGCCAGCAGCTCTCCGGCGTGGGGGCGGGAAGATACGCAGTATTTT.

This clonotype was detected ten times or more. The V and J genes are TRBV7-8 and TRBJ2-2, with D possibly being TRBD1 or TRBD2 (5 bases each). V was trimmed by 6 bases and J by 0 bases, leaving 17 bases between them. The germline V gene encodes CDR1 SGHVS and CDR2 FQNEAQ. The CDR3 has 17 residues. CDR3: CASRSVIWGTNTGELFF. The CDR3 DNA reads TGTGCCAGCAGGTCCGTGATATGGGGGACGAACACCGGGGAGCTGTTTTTT.

CDR3 coding DNA: TGTGCCAGTAGTATATCTGGGCTGAATTCACCCCTCCACTTT. It is translated as CASSISGLNSPLHF. V usage is TRBV19 and J usage is TRBJ1-6; D is uncertain. The V and J ends lost 2 bases and 7 bases respectively, with 9 bases between them. Germline V lookup: CDR1 LNHDA, CDR2 SQIVND (reference sequence). This CDR3 has 14 residues.